This paragraph reports one T cell receptor (beta chain). It has no known antigen specificity. Base qualities are missing; no much larger clone stands one base away. Collaborating institutions collected whole blood in K2EDTA tubes following their own protocols. Collaborator samples were shipped for TCRbeta analysis as frozen whole blood, isolated PBMCs, or DNA extracted from either sample type. The sample comes from a study of blood T cell repertoires in COVID-19 (dated by TCRdb to about 2020). About the full investigation: Samples from collaborators originated in the United States, Italy and Spain and spanned both the acute and convalescent phases of COVID-19. The material from the prospective study consisted of cDNA or gDNA derived from T cells, B-cell-depleted T cells, or PBMCs. The dataset comprised deeply sampled blood TCRbeta repertoires from subjects exposed to, actively infected with, or recovered from COVID-19. A freely available public database, intended as a resource for researchers studying the immune response to SARS-CoV-2, is where the repertoires were released. Samples were obtained from the ongoing ImmuneRACE study (first 160 participants) and from over 1,000 subjects provided by 6 global collaborators. A de-identified subject ID, COVID-19 status, age in years and sex were almost always included in the sample metadata. HLA class I and class II types, where available, came from metadata supplied by the sample provider rather than from assay-based typing. Findings and caveats that apply to the study as a whole: How much clinical and demographic metadata was included differed by source and by participant, and the metadata was provided uncurated.

TCRbeta CDR3 regions were amplified from genomic DNA by means of the immunoSEQ Assay, a bias-controlled multiplex PCR. The published analysis was carried out like this. Within the assay, amplification of reference gene primers was used to estimate how many nucleated cells each sample contained. To quantify the absolute abundance of each unique TCRbeta CDR3 rearrangement, sequence reads were collapsed and filtered. Productive Simpson clonality was computed per sample as the square root of Simpson's diversity index over productive rearrangements. TCRdb retrieved this table from immuneACCESS and kept in-frame rearrangements only. Not all clones are present; in checked studies, unresolved V genes account for under half, and no reason is known for the remainder. V, J and clone size reflect that table, while D and trimming were determined from the DNA. This sample comprises about 35,000 clones, around four fifths of them detected only once. Approximately 3.5% of the sample is held by the ten biggest clonotypes.

Per the germline V gene, ENHRY is the CDR1 and SYGVKD is the CDR2. The V end gives up 7 bases and the J end 4 bases, leaving 11 bases in the junction not matched to a gene. Reading from cysteine to phenylalanine, the CDR3 counts 16 amino acids. The DNA shown is the 48-base CDR3, in frame from base 1. The sequence joins TRBV10-3 to TRBJ1-1; TRBD1 agrees with 11 junctional bases. The origin of this receptor is a man in his fifties or sixties with acute or convalescent COVID-19. Sequencing used peripheral blood. The CDR3 reads CAITTGTGGFGTEAFF. The bases are TGTGCCATCACTACCGGGACAGGGGGTTTTGGCACTGAAGCTTTCTTT.